This T cell receptor (beta chain) originates from a study of blood T cell repertoires in COVID-19. Study-wide context: The United States, Italy and Spain provided the acute and convalescent COVID-19 samples.

Per the original data handling: Counts of nucleated cells, estimated from reference gene primer amplification, were obtained. TCRdb's copy holds only in-frame clones and misses some; the assay was immunoSEQ multiplex PCR. V, J and clone size reflect that table, while D and trimming were determined from the DNA. The repertoire holds roughly 79,000 clones, with roughly 84% as singletons. V trimming: 4 bases; J trimming: 3 bases; junction bases outside the gene matches: 6. CDR1 SNHLY and CDR2 FYNNEI come from the germline V gene. The CDR3 totals 15 residues. The receptor comes from a man in his fifties or sixties with acute or convalescent COVID-19. Material for sequencing was peripheral blood. The gene calls are TRBV2 and TRBJ2-4, with 7 bases identical to TRBD2. The CDR3 here is CASSVRREFKNIQYF. The CDR3, as DNA: TGTGCCAGCAGTGTCAGGCGGGAGTTCAAAAACATTCAGTACTTC.